The rows below give T cell receptor beta chains drawn from one sample of a study of spatial heterogeneity in lung cancer. TCRdb called the 5' RACE reads again in MiXCR, with one record for every CDR3 protein. The table records about 110,000 distinct CDR3 sequences, roughly a tenth of them present only once. The source material was PBMCs, sampled at follow-up. These TCRs come from a female donor with early-stage non-small cell lung cancer. CDR3s include the opening cysteine and the closing phenylalanine or tryptophan. D genes are given only for firm matches. Clone size is stated in some rows and not others, as once, few, many or a class when expanded.

CDR3 | DNA | D | length | J | size | V
CASRLGTARNYGYTF | TGTGCCAGTCGGCTAGGGACGGCGAGAAACTATGGCTACACCTTC | NA | 15 | TRBJ1-2 | NA | TRBV2
CASSLRDGYEQYF | TGTGCCAGCAGCCTCCGGGACGGCTACGAGCAGTACTTC | NA | 13 | TRBJ2-7 | NA | TRBV9
CASSPEGGRVTDTQYF | TGTGCCAGCAGCCCGGAGGGGGGGCGCGTGACAGATACGCAGTATTTT | NA | 16 | TRBJ2-3 | NA | TRBV9
CASSLGGGGTEAFF | TGTGCCAGCAGCTTAGGAGGGGGAGGAACTGAAGCTTTCTTT | NA | 14 | TRBJ1-1 | many | TRBV7-8
CASSTARTGGSQPQHF | TGTGCCAGCAGCACAGCAAGGACAGGGGGCAGTCAGCCCCAGCATTTT | TRBD1 | 16 | TRBJ1-5 | NA | TRBV28
CASSFQGQGYNEQFF | TGCGCCAGCAGCTTCCAAGGACAGGGGTACAATGAGCAGTTCTTC | TRBD1 | 15 | TRBJ2-1 | NA | TRBV5-1
CSARAVQGLPGPQHF | TGCAGTGCTAGAGCCGTACAGGGGCTTCCTGGGCCCCAGCATTTT | TRBD1 | 15 | TRBJ1-5 | many | TRBV20-1
CSVARLASTDTQYF | TGCAGCGTTGCCAGACTAGCGAGCACAGATACGCAGTATTTT | TRBD2 | 14 | TRBJ2-3 | NA | TRBV29-1
CASSPAVANYGYTF | TGTGCCAGCAGTCCGGCGGTAGCTAACTATGGCTACACCTTC | NA | 14 | TRBJ1-2 | NA | TRBV12-3/TRBV12-4
CASSQPRGRLNEQFF | TGTGCCAGCAGCCAACCGCGCGGGAGGTTGAATGAGCAGTTCTTC | TRBD2 | 15 | TRBJ2-1 | few | TRBV16
CASSQGVIYEQYF | TGTGCCAGCAGCCAAGGAGTAATCTACGAGCAGTACTTC | NA | 13 | TRBJ2-7 | NA | TRBV3-1
CAWNRGGNTIYF | TGTGCCTGGAACCGCGGAGGAAACACCATATATTTT | NA | 12 | TRBJ1-3 | NA | TRBV30
CASSLDRFRQPQHF | TGTGCCAGCAGCTTGGACAGGTTTCGACAGCCCCAGCATTTT | TRBD1 | 14 | TRBJ1-5 | few | TRBV7-2
CASSLAGRGEQFF | TGTGCCAGCAGCTTGGCCGGGAGGGGTGAGCAGTTCTTC | TRBD2 | 13 | TRBJ2-1 | many | TRBV7-3
CSTQSVSGLALNEQFF | TGCAGTACCCAGTCAGTGTCGGGACTAGCTTTGAATGAGCAGTTCTTC | TRBD2 | 16 | TRBJ2-1 | few | TRBV20-1
CASSLGGSPGTNNEQFF | TGTGCCAGCAGCTTGGGGGGGTCGCCCGGGACTAACAATGAGCAGTTCTTC | TRBD2 | 17 | TRBJ2-1 | NA | TRBV11-2
CASSWSNQPQHF | TGTGCCAGCAGTTGGAGCAATCAGCCCCAGCATTTT | NA | 12 | TRBJ1-5 | many | TRBV28
CASSTGADTQYF | TGTGCCAGCAGTACAGGGGCAGATACGCAGTATTTT | TRBD1 | 12 | TRBJ2-3 | many | TRBV12-3/TRBV12-4
CASSLTSGTYEQYF | TGTGCCAGCAGTTTGACTAGCGGTACCTACGAGCAGTACTTC | TRBD2 | 14 | TRBJ2-7 | few | TRBV6-2/TRBV6-3
CASSLVNIQYF | TGTGCCAGCAGCTTAGTGAACATTCAGTACTTC | NA | 11 | TRBJ2-4 | many | TRBV11-2
CASSTGALQGAFF | TGTGCCAGCAGTACTGGGGCCCTACAGGGAGCTTTCTTT | NA | 13 | TRBJ1-1 | NA | TRBV6-5
CASSFSEDYNEQFF | TGTGCCAGCAGCTTTTCCGAAGATTACAATGAGCAGTTCTTC | NA | 14 | TRBJ2-1 | many | TRBV11-3
CASSSTGTGRNYGYTF | TGTGCCAGCAGTTCAACCGGGACAGGGAGAAACTATGGCTACACCTTC | TRBD1 | 16 | TRBJ1-2 | few | TRBV28
CASSIGQNTEAFF | TGTGCCAGCAGTATAGGACAGAACACTGAAGCTTTCTTT | NA | 13 | TRBJ1-1 | many | TRBV27
CASSPPGQLFQPQHF | TGTGCCAGCTCACCACCGGGACAGCTATTTCAGCCCCAGCATTTT | TRBD1 | 15 | TRBJ1-5 | NA | TRBV18
CASREIGFTSYNEQFF | TGTGCCAGCAGGGAGATTGGGTTTACCTCCTACAATGAGCAGTTCTTC | NA | 16 | TRBJ2-1 | few | TRBV2
CASSAREFTRGEQFF | TGTGCCAGCAGTGCCAGGGAATTTACCAGGGGTGAGCAGTTCTTC | NA | 15 | TRBJ2-1 | many | TRBV28
CASSEGDVYQPQHF | TGTGCCAGCAGTGAAGGGGACGTCTATCAGCCCCAGCATTTT | NA | 14 | TRBJ1-5 | NA | TRBV6-1
CASRLGLAGEHEQFF | TGTGCCAGCAGACTCGGACTAGCGGGAGAACATGAGCAGTTCTTC | TRBD2 | 15 | TRBJ2-1 | NA | TRBV6-2/TRBV6-3
CASSPNRVGYGYTF | TGTGCCAGCAGTCCGAACAGGGTAGGCTATGGCTACACCTTC | NA | 14 | TRBJ1-2 | NA | TRBV28
CASGLPTGYGYTF | TGTGCTAGTGGTTTGCCAACAGGTTATGGCTACACCTTC | NA | 13 | TRBJ1-2 | NA | TRBV12-5
CASRRDRGRFTEAFF | TGTGCCAGCAGACGGGACAGGGGGCGGTTTACTGAAGCTTTCTTT | TRBD1 | 15 | TRBJ1-1 | few | TRBV6-2/TRBV6-3
CASSRSSGPSSYNEQFF | TGTGCCAGTAGTAGAAGTAGCGGACCCAGCTCCTACAATGAGCAGTTCTTC | NA | 17 | TRBJ2-1 | NA | TRBV19
CASSVGPGTRGNEQFF | TGTGCCAGCAGCGTAGGTCCCGGGACTAGGGGTAATGAGCAGTTCTTC | TRBD2 | 16 | TRBJ2-1 | NA | TRBV7-2
CASSSNRGRFYEQYF | TGTGCCAGCAGTTCAAACAGGGGTCGCTTTTACGAGCAGTACTTC | TRBD1 | 15 | TRBJ2-7 | once | TRBV28
CASSYYSRGRTEAFF | TGTGCCAGCAGCTACTACTCCAGGGGGCGGACTGAAGCTTTCTTT | TRBD1 | 15 | TRBJ1-1 | few | TRBV28
CASSLGTSGGSYNEQFF | TGTGCCAGCAGCTTAGGGACTAGCGGGGGTTCCTACAATGAGCAGTTCTTC | TRBD2 | 17 | TRBJ2-1 | many | TRBV7-8
CSAVLVRAYEQYF | TGCAGTGCCGTTCTAGTCCGCGCCTACGAGCAGTACTTC | NA | 13 | TRBJ2-7 | few | TRBV20-1
CASSLSQGSYNEQFF | TGTGCCAGCAGTTTAAGCCAGGGCTCCTACAATGAGCAGTTCTTC | NA | 15 | TRBJ2-1 | few | TRBV28
CSARDSGGGEKLFF | TGCAGTGCTAGGGACTCGGGAGGCGGTGAAAAACTGTTTTTT | NA | 14 | TRBJ1-4 | few | TRBV20-1
CSATGDPRQGIREAFF | TGCAGCGCAACAGGGGATCCGAGACAGGGAATCAGAGAAGCTTTCTTT | TRBD1 | 16 | TRBJ1-1 | few | TRBV29-1
CASSLGQANSPLHF | TGCGCCAGCAGCCTGGGACAGGCTAATTCACCCCTCCACTTT | TRBD1 | 14 | TRBJ1-6 | many | TRBV5-1
CSANRDRVNNEQFF | TGCAGTGCTAACCGGGACAGGGTCAACAATGAGCAGTTCTTC | TRBD1 | 14 | TRBJ2-1 | few | TRBV20-1
CASNRRDGNTIYF | TGTGCCAGCAACCGGAGGGATGGAAACACCATATATTTT | NA | 13 | TRBJ1-3 | many | TRBV9
CASSPQTSGRANEQFF | TGCGCCAGCAGCCCTCAGACTAGCGGGAGGGCCAATGAGCAGTTCTTC | TRBD2 | 16 | TRBJ2-1 | NA | TRBV5-1
CASSWELITEASF | TGTGCCAGCAGTTGGGAGCTAATCACTGAAGCTTCCTTT | NA | 13 | TRBJ1-1 | NA | TRBV6-2/TRBV6-3
CASSQGLQETQYF | TGTGCCAGCTCACAGGGTCTTCAAGAGACCCAGTACTTC | NA | 13 | TRBJ2-5 | many | TRBV18
CASKQGNAYEKLFF | TGTGCCAGCAAGCAGGGAAATGCTTATGAAAAACTGTTTTTT | NA | 14 | TRBJ1-4 | few | TRBV12-3/TRBV12-4
CASSRSGTSYNEQFF | TGTGCCAGCAGCCGGAGCGGGACCTCCTACAATGAGCAGTTCTTC | TRBD2 | 15 | TRBJ2-1 | NA | TRBV4-2